This T cell receptor beta chain stems from a study of shared clonotypes between healthy human individuals. Turning to the study itself: CD4 naive and CD4 memory each took three plates per donor, while CD8 naive took two and CD8 memory one. General study points: On the whole, naive subsets had larger estimated richness than memory subsets had. Limited genetic and exposure-history diversity came from having few donors.

On sorted subsets, replicate PCRs used 150 to 250 ng DNA, or about 30,000 T cell genomes. Profiled with immunoSEQ multiplex PCR; TCRdb holds only in-frame clones, not every one. The table records millions of clones, about 92% of them present only once. On this clone itself: Its antigen is as yet unknown.

In the naive CD8 group, cells lacked CD45RO and were positively selected for CCR7, so terminally differentiated effector memory CD45RA+ cells were left out. The CDR3 covers 14 residues. Germline-derived CDR1 and CDR2 are SGDLS and YYNGEE. The V and J ends lost 0 bases and 3 bases respectively, with 10 bases between them. The receptor was derived from a man between 18 and 29 years old in good health. Some clones in this sample may be carry-over from other donors' samples. Input material: naive CD8+ T cells from PBMCs. J is TRBJ2-7 and V is TRBV9, with D unclear. The CDR3 here is CASSVADSNYEQYF. CDR3 coding DNA: TGTGCCAGCAGCGTAGCTGACTCAAACTACGAGCAGTACTTC.